This T cell receptor beta chain was sequenced during a study of radiotherapy plus CTLA-4 blockade in lung cancer. The CDR3 is made up of 15 amino acids. Germline V lookup: CDR1 SGHTA, CDR2 FQGNSA. V gave up 2 bases and J gave up 4 bases; unmatched junction bases: 6. Clones were read by immunoSEQ multiplex PCR, and TCRdb kept only the in-frame ones, dropping some. The sample includes about 67,000 clones, 60% to 80% seen only once; the top ten take approximately 15%. The chain employs TRBV7-2 and TRBJ2-3; TRBD1 aligns across 7 bases. This receptor was identified in a human donor with non-small cell lung cancer whose response to radiotherapy plus ipilimumab could not be evaluated. Some clones in this sample may be carry-over from other donors' samples. Sequencing used peripheral blood, obtained from a patient treated with radiotherapy plus ipilimumab. The CDR3 is CASSLSFQGADTQYF. The CDR3 DNA reads as TGTGCCAGCAGCTTATCATTCCAGGGGGCAGATACGCAGTATTTT.